This T cell receptor beta chain appears in the sequencing data of a study of identical twins. CDR3 length: 14 amino acids. V shed 9 bases, J shed 1 base, and the junction held 4 bases outside the gene matches. Looked up from germline, CDR1 is KGHDR and CDR2 is SFDVKD. A few counts support this clonotype. TCRdb recomputed calls from the 5' RACE reads with MiXCR, one row per CDR3 protein. Of approximately 550,000 distinct CDR3 sequences listed, 20% to 25% are singletons. These data were also reused for a study on yellow fever vaccine responses in identical twins. That work states: Twins' vaccine T cell response reportedly seemed partly convergent, partly personalized.

The J gene is TRBJ2-1, the V gene TRBV24-1; 8 bases are shared with TRBD2. The clonotype was recovered from a woman between 18 and 29 years old in good health. Sequencing was done on a sample of CD4+ T cells sorted from blood. DNA for the CDR3: TGTGCCACCGACCGGGGGGGGTCCTACAATGAGCAGTTCTTC. Translation: CATDRGGSYNEQFF.